This T cell receptor (beta chain) is from a study of spatial heterogeneity in lung cancer. Overall study: Every unique TCR and UMI combination, on average, appeared more than ten times in raw reads. General observations from the study: In tumors, expanded intratumoral alpha and beta TCR counts tracked mutation counts.

This clonotype was seen repeatedly, ten times or more. The antigen remains unidentified. Every TCR cDNA molecule bore a unique molecular identifier. TCRdb passed the 5' RACE reads through MiXCR, listing each CDR3 protein once. The table includes 8,700 or so distinct CDR3 sequences, roughly an eighth detected once. Noted time point: sample taken at primary tumor resection. There were approximately 69 donors, all of them untreated patients with early-stage non-small cell lung cancer. Sequencing covered unsorted whole RNA taken from tumor, nontumor lung or frozen PBMC. CDR3 size: 13 residues. Germline V gives CDR1 SGHDN, CDR2 FVKESK. V was trimmed by 1 base and J by 7 bases, leaving 8 bases between them.

The V and J genes are TRBV14 and TRBJ1-5, with D hard to call. This receptor was obtained from a male donor with early-stage non-small cell lung cancer. The material sequenced was lung tumor tissue, taken at surgery. CDR3 in DNA: TGTGCCAGCAGCCAAGCTCTAGGACAGCCCCAGCATTTT. As protein: CASSQALGQPQHF. The full variable domain, in which reference TRBV14 and TRBJ1-5 provide the parts outside the CDR3, is EAGVTQFPSHSVIEKGQTVTLRCDPISGHDNLYWYRRVMGKEIKFLLHFVKESKQDESGMPNNRFLAERTGGTYSTLKVQPAELEDSGVYFCASSQALGQPQHFGDGTRLSIL.